This TCR beta chain was captured by sequencing in a study of T cells in Graves' hyperthyroidism and ophthalmopathy. Amplified regions were TCR beta CDR3 sequences from RNA transcripts. HTBI primers were used for first-round RT-PCR of the TCR CDR3. TCRdb used MiXCR to reprocess the multiplex PCR reads, holding one entry per CDR3 protein. The table lists roughly 380,000 distinct CDR3 sequences, approximately 19% of them singletons, with approximately 4% in the top ten. Germline V gene lookup returns CDR1 MNHEY and CDR2 SVGAGI. This CDR3 has 14 residues. The ends were cut back, 4 bases at V and 2 bases at J, with 11 bases in the middle. The sample holds many counts of this clonotype. Antigen specificity is unknown. Study results and limitations: Stable hyperthyroidism was told apart from ophthalmopathy by a model built on 13 V-J features.

Hyperthyroidism of Graves' type that showed no ophthalmopathy progression within 18 months was stable. Recently diagnosed hyperthyroidism of less than 2 months' duration affected patients aged 18 to 65. Diagnosing involved the use of clinical symptoms, serum thyroxine and TRAb, thyroid ultrasound and orbital computed tomography. The sequencing input was blood. This chain links TRBV6-5 with TRBJ2-5; D is unclear. The sequence derives from a woman aged 18-29 years with Graves' hyperthyroidism. The CDR3 DNA sequence: TGTGCCAGCAGTTTACAGACACCTCAAGAGACCCAGTACTTC. Its protein is CASSLQTPQETQYF.